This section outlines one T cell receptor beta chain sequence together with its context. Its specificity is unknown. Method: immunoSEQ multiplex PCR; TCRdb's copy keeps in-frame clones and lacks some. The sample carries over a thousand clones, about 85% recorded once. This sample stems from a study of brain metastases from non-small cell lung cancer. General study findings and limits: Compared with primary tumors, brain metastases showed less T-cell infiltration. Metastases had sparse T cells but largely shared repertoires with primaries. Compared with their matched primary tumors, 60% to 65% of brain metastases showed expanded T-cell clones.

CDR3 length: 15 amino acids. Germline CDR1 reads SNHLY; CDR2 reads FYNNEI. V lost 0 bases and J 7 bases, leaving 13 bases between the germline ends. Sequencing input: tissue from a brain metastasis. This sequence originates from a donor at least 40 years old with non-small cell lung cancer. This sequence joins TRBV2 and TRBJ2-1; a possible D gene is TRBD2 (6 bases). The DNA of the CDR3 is TGTGCCAGCAGTGAAGCGGTGGGAGGTGGGAATGAGCAGTTCTTC. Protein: CASSEAVGGGNEQFF.